This T cell receptor beta chain was observed in a study of cytomegalovirus exposure and HLA in healthy donors. V was trimmed by 5 bases and J by 4 bases, leaving 13 bases between them. Germline V gene lookup returns CDR1 SGHVS and CDR2 FNYEAQ. The CDR3 runs to 14 residues. A note on this clone: The antigen is unknown.

PCR used 60 Vbeta primers and 13 Jbeta primers. Sequencing was performed with immunoSEQ multiplex PCR; in TCRdb, only in-frame clones are kept and a portion is missing. The table includes about 150,000 clones, 80% to 90% detected once. Broader study findings: Researchers reported that a few CMV-associated chains were confirmed in vitro as CMV antigen-specific. The authors considered a cluster of highly shared sequence variants likely to be a sequencing artifact.

The source is a young woman in good health and CMV-seronegative. V gene TRBV7-6 combines with J gene TRBJ2-3, with D perhaps matching TRBD1 (6 bases). Sequencing used PBMCs. The CDR3 here is CASSPRQVSDTQYF. CDR3 bases: TGTGCCAGCAGCCCTAGACAGGTTTCAGATACGCAGTATTTT.